These T cell receptor beta chains were read from a single sample in a study of technical replicates of blood from a few donors. Clones were sequenced by immunoSEQ multiplex PCR, and TCRdb holds only the in-frame ones, with some missing. Of approximately 79,000 clones in the sample, roughly 97% were seen once. The material sequenced was T cells isolated from PBMCs. These receptors were collected from a human donor in good health. Each CDR3 is given with its conserved first and last residue. Fields, in order: clone size, V gene, CDR3 protein. Size tells how often a clone was seen (once, few, many) or the class of an expanded clone, and some rows leave it out.

clone size: NA
V gene: TRBV11-3
CDR3 protein: CASSLGTLSYEQYF

clone size: NA
V gene: TRBV4-2
CDR3 protein: CASSHYRDRDLSETQYF

clone size: NA
V gene: TRBV27
CDR3 protein: CASSEGVALGYTF

clone size: NA
V gene: TRBV30
CDR3 protein: CAWINRGNTEAFF

clone size: NA
V gene: TRBV5-4
CDR3 protein: CASSKPPSGRGRYEQYF

clone size: once
V gene: TRBV6-5
CDR3 protein: CASSYWTGNNEQFF

clone size: NA
V gene: TRBV4-3
CDR3 protein: CASSQDYQGRWNEQFF

clone size: NA
V gene: TRBV2
CDR3 protein: CASKLSLGEQYF

clone size: NA
V gene: TRBV6-6
CDR3 protein: CASTRIAGSYEQYF

clone size: NA
V gene: TRBV7-2
CDR3 protein: CASSPLGDIQYF

clone size: NA
V gene: TRBV11-2
CDR3 protein: CASSLLRGREQYF

clone size: NA
V gene: TRBV20-1
CDR3 protein: CSATYEQFF

clone size: NA
V gene: TRBV28
CDR3 protein: CASSAPPHRARGEKLFF

clone size: NA
V gene: TRBV6-5
CDR3 protein: CASRVQSSGNTIYF

clone size: NA
V gene: TRBV28
CDR3 protein: CASSSLQGSFNQPQHF

clone size: once
V gene: TRBV10-1
CDR3 protein: CASRSSPLAGGSSAEQFF

clone size: NA
V gene: TRBV5-1
CDR3 protein: CASSTSGTISVRETQYF

clone size: once
V gene: TRBV4-3
CDR3 protein: CASSQDRDGAFFPYEQYF

clone size: NA
V gene: TRBV5-1
CDR3 protein: CASSLQGTGELFF

clone size: once
V gene: TRBV29-1
CDR3 protein: CSVEGLNLGYGYTF

clone size: NA
V gene: TRBV27
CDR3 protein: CASSPQGAEQFF

clone size: NA
V gene: TRBV19
CDR3 protein: CASSIGQGSYEQYF